The rows below give T cell receptor beta chains drawn from one sample of a study of blood T cell repertoires in COVID-19. Produced via immunoSEQ multiplex PCR; TCRdb's table is partial and in-frame only. Here the sample spans approximately 210,000 clones, around three quarters being singletons. Sequenced sample: PBMCs or T cells enriched from blood (not recorded which). All receptors come from a woman between 45 and 60 years old with acute COVID-19. Both conserved end residues are part of each CDR3. A D gene is named only where the DNA matches it firmly. Clone size is shown for a subset of rows, as once, few, many or a class of expanded clone.

V	size	J	D	CDR3	DNA
TRBV11-2	-	TRBJ2-2	TRBD2	CASSSHVTSGGSNTGELFF	TGTGCCAGCAGCAGCCATGTCACTAGCGGGGGATCGAACACCGGGGAGCTGTTTTTT
TRBV7-8	once	TRBJ2-5	TRBD1	CASSSSGGARETQYF	TGTGCCAGCAGCTCTTCAGGGGGCGCGCGGGAGACCCAGTACTTC
TRBV11-2	-	TRBJ2-2	TRBD1	CASSLRDRILLKNTGELFF	TGTGCCAGCAGCTTGAGGGACAGAATCCTGCTTAAGAACACCGGGGAGCTGTTTTTT
TRBV7-6	-	TRBJ1-1	TRBD1	CASSLGVGLGQGTNTEAFF	TGTGCCAGCAGCTTAGGGGTGGGTTTAGGACAGGGAACGAACACTGAAGCTTTCTTT
TRBV27	few	TRBJ1-1	-	CASTSGGGDAFF	TGTGCCAGCACGTCCGGAGGCGGGGATGCTTTCTTT
TRBV5-8	-	TRBJ1-2	-	CASSPTWRGYGYTF	TGTGCCAGCAGCCCCACTTGGAGGGGCTATGGCTACACCTTC
TRBV6-2/TRBV6-3	-	TRBJ2-1	-	CASSYEAGNWNEQFF	TGTGCCAGCAGTTACGAGGCGGGTAATTGGAATGAGCAGTTCTTC
TRBV4-1	-	TRBJ2-6	TRBD2	CASSQDPPAGSTGANVLTF	TGCGCCAGCAGCCAAGATCCGCCAGCGGGGAGCACTGGGGCCAACGTCCTGACTTTC
TRBV11-3	-	TRBJ2-3	TRBD2	CASSSRTSGGAVDTQYF	TGTGCCAGCAGCTCGAGGACTAGCGGGGGGGCCGTAGATACGCAGTATTTT
TRBV6-6	few	TRBJ1-1	TRBD1	CASRVSSRGSTEAFF	TGTGCCAGCAGGGTCAGTAGCAGGGGGAGCACTGAAGCTTTCTTT
TRBV3-1/TRBV3-2	-	TRBJ2-1	-	CASSQLAGAHNEQFF	TGTGCCAGCAGCCAACTGGCGGGGGCCCACAATGAGCAGTTCTTC
TRBV5-1	-	TRBJ1-1	-	CASTVRGGSTEAFF	TGCGCCAGCACTGTAAGGGGGGGAAGCACTGAAGCTTTCTTT
TRBV7-9	-	TRBJ1-3	-	CASSIARVGRWSGNTIYF	TGTGCCAGCAGCATCGCCCGAGTGGGGAGGTGGTCTGGAAACACCATATATTTT
TRBV24-1	-	TRBJ1-4	-	CATSDREPGSNEKLFF	TGTGCCACCAGTGATCGGGAGCCCGGGTCCAATGAAAAACTGTTTTTT
TRBV7-2	-	TRBJ1-1	-	CASSFLLAAFF	TGTGCCAGCAGCTTCCTTTTAGCTGCTTTCTTT
TRBV12-5	-	TRBJ2-5	TRBD1	CASGPPGQGTETQYF	TGTGCTAGTGGGCCACCGGGACAGGGGACCGAGACCCAGTACTTC
TRBV5-6	-	TRBJ1-5	TRBD1	CASSFWDRNQPQHF	TGTGCCAGCAGCTTTTGGGACAGGAATCAGCCCCAGCATTTT
TRBV30	-	TRBJ1-6	-	CAWSVGRPTPPHF	TGTGCCTGGAGTGTAGGCAGGCCCACACCCCCCCACTTT
TRBV7-8	-	TRBJ2-1	TRBD2	CASSLRLAGANEQFF	TGTGCCAGCAGCTTAAGACTAGCGGGGGCCAATGAGCAGTTCTTC
TRBV7-2	-	TRBJ2-1	-	CASSSPPTVKQFF	TGTGCCAGCAGCTCTCCCCCAACAGTAAAGCAGTTCTTC
TRBV9	-	TRBJ1-2	-	CASSPQQGWGYTF	TGTGCCAGCAGCCCGCAACAGGGCTGGGGCTACACCTTC
TRBV6-5	-	TRBJ1-3	-	CASSLREVGNTIYF	TGTGCCAGCAGTCTCCGGGAGGTGGGAAACACCATATATTTT
TRBV7-9	-	TRBJ2-5	TRBD2	CASGGLAGEETQYF	TGTGCCAGCGGAGGACTAGCGGGGGAAGAGACCCAGTACTTC
TRBV7-6	-	TRBJ2-5	TRBD2	CASSWGTSFEETQYF	TGTGCCAGCAGCTGGGGGACTAGCTTTGAAGAGACCCAGTACTTC
TRBV11-1	-	TRBJ1-2	TRBD1	CASSGQGAGQGYTF	TGTGCCAGCAGCGGGCAGGGGGCAGGGCAAGGCTACACCTTC
TRBV7-6	-	TRBJ1-4	TRBD1	CASSFLGTGNEKLFF	TGTGCCAGCAGCTTTCTTGGGACAGGCAATGAAAAACTGTTTTTT
TRBV28	-	TRBJ1-6	-	CASSPGQANSPLHF	TGTGCCAGCAGCCCAGGACAAGCTAATTCACCCCTCCACTTT
TRBV7-2	few	TRBJ1-2	TRBD1	CASSQGQGGTYGYTF	TGTGCCAGCAGCCAGGGACAGGGAGGTACATATGGCTACACCTTC
TRBV6-6	-	TRBJ1-4	-	CASSYSEGREKLFF	TGTGCCAGCAGTTACTCGGAGGGACGTGAAAAACTGTTTTTT
TRBV10-1	-	TRBJ2-5	TRBD2	CASSRGGKETQYF	TGCGCCAGCAGTCGCGGGGGGAAAGAGACCCAGTACTTC
TRBV21-1	few	TRBJ2-3	-	CASSKEGADTQYF	TGTGCCAGCAGCAAAGAAGGAGCAGATACGCAGTATTTT
TRBV28	-	TRBJ1-2	-	CASRGWGESNYGYTF	TGTGCCAGCAGAGGGTGGGGGGAATCTAACTATGGCTACACCTTC
TRBV3-1/TRBV3-2	few	TRBJ2-5	-	CASSRTTAPRETQYF	TGTGCCAGCAGCCGGACGACAGCGCCGAGGGAGACCCAGTACTTC
TRBV27	-	TRBJ1-5	-	CASSLHSGAGQPQHF	TGTGCCAGCAGTTTACATTCAGGGGCCGGTCAGCCCCAGCATTTT
TRBV2	-	TRBJ1-2	TRBD1	CASRSGTGSGYTF	TGTGCCAGCAGGAGCGGGACAGGCTCTGGCTACACCTTC
TRBV6-6	-	TRBJ1-1	-	CASSQISGLNTEAFF	TGTGCCAGCAGCCAAATCTCAGGATTGAACACTGAAGCTTTCTTT
TRBV4-1	-	TRBJ1-6	TRBD1	CASSQSIQGSPLHF	TGCGCCAGCAGCCAATCCATACAGGGGTCACCCCTCCACTTT
TRBV6-1	-	TRBJ1-3	TRBD1	CASSDQGAPSGNTIYF	TGTGCCAGCAGTGATCAGGGGGCACCCTCTGGAAACACCATATATTTT
TRBV28	-	TRBJ1-6	TRBD1	CASTSPGQGWNSPLHF	TGTGCCAGCACCTCCCCGGGACAGGGTTGGAATTCACCCCTCCACTTT
TRBV12-3/TRBV12-4	-	TRBJ2-1	-	CASSLAGGREQFF	TGTGCCAGCAGTTTAGCGGGGGGGCGGGAGCAGTTCTTC
TRBV5-1	-	TRBJ1-2	-	CASSLVVRSGYTF	TGCGCCAGCAGCTTGGTAGTCCGGTCTGGCTACACCTTC
TRBV20-1	-	TRBJ2-3	TRBD1	CSASSGQGGDTQYF	TGCAGTGCTAGTTCGGGACAGGGAGGTGATACGCAGTATTTT
TRBV14	-	TRBJ1-6	TRBD1	CASSLTGVNSPLHF	TGTGCCAGCAGCCTGACAGGGGTCAATTCACCCCTCCACTTT
TRBV28	few	TRBJ1-5	-	CASSSRDGVWQPQHF	TGTGCCAGCAGTTCCCGCGACGGGGTTTGGCAGCCCCAGCATTTT
TRBV7-2	-	TRBJ2-3	TRBD2	CASSSLAGGNTDTQYF	TGTGCCAGCAGCTCTTTAGCGGGGGGGAACACAGATACGCAGTATTTT
TRBV13	-	TRBJ2-1	TRBD1	CASSNTGTGFFTEQFF	TGTGCCAGCAGCAATACGGGGACAGGATTCTTCACGGAGCAGTTCTTC
TRBV1	-	TRBJ1-2	-	CTSSRDNRWGQSDGYTF	TGCACCAGCAGCCGAGATAATCGGTGGGGACAGTCGGACGGCTACACCTTC
TRBV7-2	few	TRBJ1-2	-	CASSRGPDRLGYGYTF	TGTGCCAGCAGCCGTGGACCCGACAGGTTGGGCTATGGCTACACCTTC
TRBV6-5	-	TRBJ1-2	-	CASSYGSGSYYGYTF	TGTGCCAGCAGTTACGGGTCGGGGTCTTACTATGGCTACACCTTC